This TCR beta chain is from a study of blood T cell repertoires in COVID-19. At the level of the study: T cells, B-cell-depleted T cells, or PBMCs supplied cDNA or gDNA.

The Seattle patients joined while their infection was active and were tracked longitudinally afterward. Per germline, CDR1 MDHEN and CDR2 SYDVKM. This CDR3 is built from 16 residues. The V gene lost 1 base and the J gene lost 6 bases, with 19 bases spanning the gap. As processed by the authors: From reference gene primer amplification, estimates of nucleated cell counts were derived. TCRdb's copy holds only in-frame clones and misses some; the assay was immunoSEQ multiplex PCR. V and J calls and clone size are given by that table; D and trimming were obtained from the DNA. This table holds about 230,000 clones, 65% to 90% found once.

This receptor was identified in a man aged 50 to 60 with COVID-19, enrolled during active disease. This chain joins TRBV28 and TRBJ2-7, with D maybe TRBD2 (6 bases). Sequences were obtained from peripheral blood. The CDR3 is CASSLSSCGVDCEQYF. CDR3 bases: TGTGCCAGCAGTTTATCCTCTTGCGGGGTCGATTGCGAGCAGTACTTC. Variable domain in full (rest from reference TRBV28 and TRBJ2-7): DVKVTQSSRYLVKRTGEKVFLECVQDMDHENMFWYRQDPGLGLRLIYFSYDVKMKEKGDIPEGYSVSREKKERFSLILESASTNQTSMYLCASSLSSCGVDCEQYFGPGTRLTVT.